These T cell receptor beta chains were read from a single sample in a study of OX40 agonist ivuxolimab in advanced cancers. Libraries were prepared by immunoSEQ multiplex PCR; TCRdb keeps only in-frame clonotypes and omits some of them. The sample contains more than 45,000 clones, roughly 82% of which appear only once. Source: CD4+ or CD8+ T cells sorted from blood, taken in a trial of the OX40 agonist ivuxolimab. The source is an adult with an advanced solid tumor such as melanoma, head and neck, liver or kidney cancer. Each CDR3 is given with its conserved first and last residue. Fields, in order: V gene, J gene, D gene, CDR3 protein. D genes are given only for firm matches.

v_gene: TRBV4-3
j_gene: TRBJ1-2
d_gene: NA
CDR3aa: CASRGGVDSYGYTF

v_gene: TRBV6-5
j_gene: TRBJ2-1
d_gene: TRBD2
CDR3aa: CASSYQVAGYEQFF

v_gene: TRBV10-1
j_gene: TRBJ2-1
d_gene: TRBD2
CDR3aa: CASKQTSGDDNEQFF

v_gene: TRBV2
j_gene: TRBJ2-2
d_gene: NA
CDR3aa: CASSDYRATGELFF

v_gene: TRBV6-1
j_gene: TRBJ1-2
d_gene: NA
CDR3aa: CASSESGLSYGYTF

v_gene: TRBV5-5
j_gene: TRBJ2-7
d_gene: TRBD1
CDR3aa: CASSWDRSSYEQYF

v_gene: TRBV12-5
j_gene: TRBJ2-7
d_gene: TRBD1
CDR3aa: CASGLGQGAQEQYF

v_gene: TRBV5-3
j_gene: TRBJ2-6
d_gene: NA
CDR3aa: CASSLGQANVLTF

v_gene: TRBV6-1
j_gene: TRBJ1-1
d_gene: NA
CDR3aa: CATRQQRLAFF

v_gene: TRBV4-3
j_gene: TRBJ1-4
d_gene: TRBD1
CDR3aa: CASSQGVSTGGNEKLFF

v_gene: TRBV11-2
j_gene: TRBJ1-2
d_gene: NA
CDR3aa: CASSQPMSGYTF

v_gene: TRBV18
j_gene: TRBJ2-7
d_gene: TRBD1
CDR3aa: CASSPLAGGYEQYF

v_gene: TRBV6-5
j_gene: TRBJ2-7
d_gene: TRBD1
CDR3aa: CASSTRTGLSYEQYF

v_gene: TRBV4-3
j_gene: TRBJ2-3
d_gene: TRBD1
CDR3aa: CASSQEARGSTDTQYF

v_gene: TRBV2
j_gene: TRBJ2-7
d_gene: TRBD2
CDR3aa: CASMPLWGLGYEQYF

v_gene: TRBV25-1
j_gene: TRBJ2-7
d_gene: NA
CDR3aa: CASSDTVAVVEQYF

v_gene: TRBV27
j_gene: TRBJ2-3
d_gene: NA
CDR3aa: CASSSGTSQYF

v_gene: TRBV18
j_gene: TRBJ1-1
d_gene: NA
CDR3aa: CASSPSQNTEAFF

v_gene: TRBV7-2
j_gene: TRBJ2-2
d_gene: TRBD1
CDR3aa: CASNRGPNTGELFF

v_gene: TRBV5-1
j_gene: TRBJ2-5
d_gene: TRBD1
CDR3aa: CASSTGWGETQYF

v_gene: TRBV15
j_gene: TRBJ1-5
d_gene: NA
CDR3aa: CATSRGGPSQPQHF

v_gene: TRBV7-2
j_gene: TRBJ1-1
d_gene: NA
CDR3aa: CASSFRGSLNTEAFF

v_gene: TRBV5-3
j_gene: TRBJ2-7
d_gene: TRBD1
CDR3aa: CASSTTGGGYEQYF

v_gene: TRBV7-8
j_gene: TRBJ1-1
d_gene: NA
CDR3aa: CASSSYHGTNTEAFF

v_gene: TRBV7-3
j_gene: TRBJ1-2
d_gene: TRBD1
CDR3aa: CASSSRQGGGYTF

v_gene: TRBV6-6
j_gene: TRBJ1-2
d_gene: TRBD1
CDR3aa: CASSQTGLGDYGYTF

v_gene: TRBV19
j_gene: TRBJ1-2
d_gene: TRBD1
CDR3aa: CASSSGQGPYGYTF

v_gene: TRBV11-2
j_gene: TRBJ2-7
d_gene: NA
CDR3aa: CASSLDSLQERYYEQYF

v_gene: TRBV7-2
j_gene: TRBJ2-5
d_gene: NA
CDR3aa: CASSLHSQETQYF

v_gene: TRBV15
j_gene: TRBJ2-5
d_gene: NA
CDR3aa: CATNLAGQETQYF

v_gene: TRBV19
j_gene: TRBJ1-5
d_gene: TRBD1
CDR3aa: CASSTGGKGQPQHF

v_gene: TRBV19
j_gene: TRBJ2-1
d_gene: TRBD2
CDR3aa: CASRPSGRTPVAEQFF

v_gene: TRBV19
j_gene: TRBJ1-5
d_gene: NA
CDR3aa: CASRSTPEQPQHF

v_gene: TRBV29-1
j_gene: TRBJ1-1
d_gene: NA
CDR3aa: CSVRGAENTEAFF

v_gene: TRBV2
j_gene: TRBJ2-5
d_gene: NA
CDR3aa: CASSLVFGTQYF

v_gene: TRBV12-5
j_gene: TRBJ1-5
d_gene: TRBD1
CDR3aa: CASGDGTGDQPQHF

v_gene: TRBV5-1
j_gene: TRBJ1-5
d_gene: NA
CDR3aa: CASSPETGQPQHF

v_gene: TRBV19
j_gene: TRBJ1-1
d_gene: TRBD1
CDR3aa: CASSMGPRTGATEAFF

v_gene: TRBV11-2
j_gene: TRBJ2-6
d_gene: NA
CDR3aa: CASSLDPQGGPFSGANVLTF

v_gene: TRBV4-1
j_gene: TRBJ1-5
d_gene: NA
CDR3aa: CASSQDTRNQPQHF

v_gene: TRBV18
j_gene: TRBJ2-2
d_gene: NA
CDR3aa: CASSPPSRPNTGELFF

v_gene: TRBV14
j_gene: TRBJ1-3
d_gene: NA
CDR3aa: CASSNPSGNTIYF

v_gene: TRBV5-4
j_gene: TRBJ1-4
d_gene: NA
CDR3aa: CASSFLAANEKLFF

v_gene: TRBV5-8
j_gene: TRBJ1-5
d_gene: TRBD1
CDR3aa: CASSSGQGGNQPQHF

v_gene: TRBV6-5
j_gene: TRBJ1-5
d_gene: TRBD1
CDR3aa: CASNQGGSNQPQHF